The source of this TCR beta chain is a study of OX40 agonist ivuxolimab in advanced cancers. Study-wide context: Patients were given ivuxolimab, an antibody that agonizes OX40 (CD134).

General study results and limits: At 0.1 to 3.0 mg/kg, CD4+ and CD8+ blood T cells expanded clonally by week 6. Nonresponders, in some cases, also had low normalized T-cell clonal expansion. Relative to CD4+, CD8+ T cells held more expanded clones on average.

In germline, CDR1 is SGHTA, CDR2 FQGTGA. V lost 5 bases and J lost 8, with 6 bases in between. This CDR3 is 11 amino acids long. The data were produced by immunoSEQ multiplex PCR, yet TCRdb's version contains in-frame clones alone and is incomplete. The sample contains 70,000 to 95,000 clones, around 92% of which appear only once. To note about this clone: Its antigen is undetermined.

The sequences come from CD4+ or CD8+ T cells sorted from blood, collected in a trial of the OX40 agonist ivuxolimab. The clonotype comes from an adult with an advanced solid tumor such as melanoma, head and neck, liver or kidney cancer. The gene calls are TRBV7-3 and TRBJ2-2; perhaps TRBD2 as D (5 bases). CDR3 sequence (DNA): TGTGCCAGCAGCCGAGGGGGGGAGCTGTTTTTT. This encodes CASSRGGELFF.